The 24 T cell receptor beta chains in this list originate from one sample, sequenced in a study of T-cell memory formation after mild COVID-19 (TCRdb year 2021). The library was generated by 5' RACE. Sequencing relied on an Illumina NovaSeq 6000. TCRdb reworked the public reads: Q25 trimming with fastp, MiXCR clone assembly, productive beta chains retained. Rows are combined by CDR3 protein, so each entry shows the most common genes and DNA. Counted in this sample were some 450,000 distinct CDR3 sequences; more than 15% of them appeared once. The leading ten clones occupy 20% to 25% of the sample. Sequencing was done on a sample of PBMCs or a T cell subset sorted from them (not recorded which). These receptors were obtained from a man between 18 and 29 years old who had mild COVID-19 (a few samples of this study predate the infection). The sample titles of this study are shuffled in the database, so cell type and time point are left out; the donor was told from shared clones.

This clonotype came up a few times. The gene calls are TRBV12-3 or TRBV12-4 and TRBJ2-7; D is unclear. The CDR3 contains 14 residues. V gave up 1 base and J gave up 0 bases, with 7 bases separating them. The chain's CDR3 is CASSLELSSYEQYV. CDR3 sequence (DNA): TGTGCCAGCAGTTTAGAGTTGAGCTCCTACGAGCAGTACGTC.

This clonotype turned up a few times. The V gene is TRBV7-9, the J gene TRBJ2-6, with D possibly matching TRBD1 (5 bases). CDR1 is SEHNR and CDR2 is FQNEAQ in the germline V gene (reference sequence). The CDR3 has 19 amino acids. V was trimmed by 1 base and J by 0 bases, leaving 16 bases between them. The CDR3 DNA reads as TGTGCCAGCAGCTTAGTCGCGGACACCCCTAGCTCTGGGGCCAACGTCCTGACTTTC. Translation: CASSLVADTPSSGANVLTF.

The chain links TRBV20-1 to TRBJ1-1, with 8 bases fitting TRBD1. V dropped 5 bases and J dropped 1; count of bases not matched to a gene: 9. The CDR3 is 15 residues long. Germline V gives CDR1 DFQATT, CDR2 SNEGSKA (reference sequence). This CDR3 is CSAYSSGQGNTEAFF. The DNA of the CDR3 is TGCAGTGCTTACTCGAGCGGACAGGGGAACACTGAAGCTTTCTTT.

A few counts support this clonotype. The chain joins TRBV19 to TRBJ1-4; D is ambiguous. The CDR3 totals 15 residues. Trimming pared 6 bases from V and 3 bases from J, leaving 14 bases between. From germline, CDR1 is LNHDA and CDR2 SQIVND (reference sequence). CDR3 in amino acids: CASSPAGIANEKLFF. CDR3 bases: TGTGCCAGTAGCCCCGCCGGGATAGCTAATGAAAAACTGTTTTTT.

This clonotype occurred a few times. The chain links TRBV6-5 to TRBJ1-1, with D tentatively TRBD1 (6 bases). CDR1 and CDR2 (germline): MNHEY, SVGAGI. V lost 0 bases and J lost 4, with 12 bases in between. This CDR3 region has 15 residues. The CDR3 region is CASSYSGQGRTEAFF. The CDR3 DNA is TGTGCCAGCAGTTACTCGGGGCAGGGGCGCACTGAAGCTTTCTTT.

This clonotype was recorded at least ten times. The chain recombines TRBV5-1 with TRBJ2-1; D call uncertain. Per germline, CDR1 SGHRS and CDR2 YFSETQ. CDR3 length: 13 residues. Trimming cost V 0 bases and J 5 bases, with 6 bases left between them. CDR3 DNA sequence: TGCGCCAGCAGCTTGGTCGGAAACAATGAGCAGTTCTTC. Translating gives CASSLVGNNEQFF.

This clonotype was counted only a few times. V is TRBV29-1 and J is TRBJ1-2, with D unclear. The V end was cut by 3 bases, the J end by 0 bases, with 8 bases between. The germline gives CDR1 SQVTM, CDR2 ANQGSEA. CDR3 size: 13 residues. For the CDR3, the DNA is TGCAGCGTTGAGGAGGTTTCTAACTATGGCTACACCTTC. This sequence encodes CSVEEVSNYGYTF.

This clonotype has only a few counts. The chain uses TRBV4-1 and TRBJ2-2; 11 nucleotides agree with TRBD2. CDR1 and CDR2 (germline): MGHRA, YSYEKL. V gave up 4 bases and J gave up 2 bases; unmatched junction bases: 6. The CDR3 length is 17 residues. Here the CDR3 reads CASSLRLAGGNTGELFF. CDR3 coding DNA: TGCGCCAGCAGCCTAAGGCTAGCGGGGGGTAACACCGGGGAGCTGTTTTTT.

This clonotype appeared once. The J gene is TRBJ2-5, the V gene TRBV6-5; 9 bases map to TRBD1. The CDR3 runs to 15 residues. With 0 bases clipped from V and 4 bases from J, the junction kept 3 bases outside the gene matches. Germline V gives CDR1 MNHEY, CDR2 SVGAGI. The CDR3, as DNA: TGTGCCAGCAGTTACTCGACAGGGGGTCTAGAGACCCAGTACTTC. This codes for CASSYSTGGLETQYF.

This clonotype came up a few times. V gene TRBV5-1 combines with J gene TRBJ1-1, with D tentatively TRBD1 (6 bases). The CDR3 length is 13 residues. Germline V gene data show CDR1 as SGHRS and CDR2 as YFSETQ. V lost 5 bases and J 0 bases, leaving 8 bases between the germline ends. CDR3 residues: CASRDSMNTEAFF. CDR3 DNA sequence: TGCGCCAGCAGGGACAGCATGAACACTGAAGCTTTCTTT.

The CDR3 reads CASSPPGLSGNEQFF. The CDR3 DNA follows: TGTGCCAGCTCACCACCGGGACTGTCTGGCAATGAGCAGTTCTTC. V and J are TRBV18 and TRBJ2-1; D possibly corresponds to TRBD2 (6 bases). The germline gives CDR1 KGHSH, CDR2 LQKENI. This CDR3 comprises 15 residues. V shed 0 bases and J shed 6 bases, with 12 bases lying between them.

A few counts support this clonotype. The V and J genes are TRBV11-2 and TRBJ1-2; maybe TRBD1 (6 bases). Germline V CDR1 and CDR2: SGHAT, FQNNGV. The CDR3 runs to 17 residues. With 5 bases removed from V and 6 bases from J, the gap between germline ends came to 25 bases. CDR3 DNA: TGTGCCAGCAGCCGAAGCACGGACAGACCTTACTCCCATGGCTACACCTTC. It specifies CASSRSTDRPYSHGYTF.

The rearrangement joins TRBV5-1 to TRBJ2-1; tentative D call: TRBD1 (6 bases). V was shortened by 4 bases and J by 6 bases, with 20 bases between the two germline ends. The CDR3 has 16 amino acids. Per the germline V gene, CDR1 is SGHRS and CDR2 is YFSETQ. CDR3 in amino acids: CASSPRTGSFANEQFF. The CDR3 DNA reads as TGCGCCAGCAGCCCCCGAACAGGGAGTTTCGCCAATGAGCAGTTCTTC.

V usage is TRBV6-2 or TRBV6-3 and J usage is TRBJ1-1; D not resolved. V lost 11 bases to trimming and J lost 7 bases, with 20 bases between them. The germline gives CDR1 MNHEY, CDR2 SVGEGT. The CDR3 has 13 amino acids. In DNA form, the CDR3 reads TGTGCCGGGCGAAGGACCCACCGAAATGAAGCTTTCTTT. This sequence encodes CAGRRTHRNEAFF.

The chain employs TRBV20-1 and TRBJ2-7, with TRBD2 identical over 8 bases. Germline CDR1 is DFQATT and CDR2 is SNEGSKA (reference sequence). Trimming took 3 bases from V and 0 from J; bases not matched to a gene: 1. This CDR3 has 13 residues. The CDR3 loop reads CSARSGGSYEQYF. The DNA of the CDR3 is TGCAGTGCTAGGAGCGGGGGCTCCTACGAGCAGTACTTC.

This clonotype turned up a few times. The chain couples TRBV20-1 to TRBJ1-1, with D unclear. This CDR3 spans 14 amino acids. CDR1 and CDR2 (germline): DFQATT, SNEGSKA (reference sequence). V shed 6 bases and J shed 0 bases, with 14 bases lying between them. CDR3 sequence (DNA): TGCAGTGCACCAGGTTTCTCGGTGAACACTGAAGCTTTCTTT. Translated: CSAPGFSVNTEAFF.

This clonotype was counted only a few times. This sequence joins TRBV18 and TRBJ1-4; D may be TRBD1 (6 bases). The CDR3 runs 14 residues. Trimming took off 4 bases at V and 6 bases at J, with 12 bases between the two ends. CDR1 is KGHSH, CDR2 LQKENI, per germline. The CDR3 reads CASSLNRADEKLFF. DNA of the CDR3: TGTGCCAGCTCACTGAACAGGGCGGATGAAAAACTGTTTTTT.

This clonotype turned up a few times. The chain links TRBV24-1 to TRBJ1-1; D is unresolved. The CDR3 has 12 amino acids. CDR1 and CDR2 (germline): KGHDR, SFDVKD. Between the trimmed V and J ends, which lost 7 bases and 2 bases, there was a span of 7 bases. The CDR3 DNA reads as TGTGCCACCAGGGGTACAAACACTGAAGCTTTCTTT. It yields the protein CATRGTNTEAFF.

The chain couples TRBV4-2 to TRBJ2-3, with 7 bases matching TRBD2. Germline V CDR1 and CDR2: LGHNA, YNFKEQ. J lost 2 bases, V lost 6 bases, and 8 bases had no gene match. The CDR3 consists of 15 residues. The CDR3 loop reads CASSLRLAHTDTQYF. In DNA, the CDR3 is TGTGCCAGCAGTCTCCGACTAGCCCACACAGATACGCAGTATTTT.

The chain employs TRBV24-1 and TRBJ2-2; TRBD1 matches 8 bases. J gave up 4 bases and V 2 bases, and 5 bases lay outside the gene matches. The germline V gene has CDR1 KGHDR and CDR2 SFDVKD. This CDR3 comprises 16 residues. The CDR3 region is CATSDSGQGVTGELFF. The CDR3 bases are TGTGCCACCAGTGATTCCGGACAGGGTGTCACCGGGGAGCTGTTTTTT.

V is TRBV5-1 and J is TRBJ1-1; D is perhaps TRBD1 (5 bases). The germline V gene encodes CDR1 SGHRS and CDR2 YFSETQ. The CDR3 extends over 16 amino acids. The V end lost 0 bases, the J end lost 0 bases, and 12 bases lay between the germline ends. This CDR3 reads CASSLEAAGLNTEAFF. CDR3 sequence (DNA): TGCGCCAGCAGCTTGGAGGCGGCGGGGCTGAACACTGAAGCTTTCTTT. Complete variable domain (other parts from reference TRBV5-1 and TRBJ1-1): KAGVTQTPRYLIKTRGQQVTLSCSPISGHRSVSWYQQTPGQGLQFLFEYFSETQRNKGNFPGRFSGRQFSNSRSEMNVSTLELGDSALYLCASSLEAAGLNTEAFFGQGTRLTVV.

This clonotype showed up just a few times. The chain uses TRBV5-1 and TRBJ2-3; 10 bases line up with TRBD1. Trimming removed 5 bases from V and 5 bases from J; junction bases left unmatched: 5. CDR1 is SGHRS and CDR2 is YFSETQ in the germline V gene. This CDR3 contains 14 residues. CDR3 sequence (DNA): TGCGCCAGCAGTCACGGGACAGGGGAAGATACGCAGTATTTT. Its protein is CASSHGTGEDTQYF.

This clonotype was counted only a few times. The chain uses TRBV20-1 and TRBJ2-7, with 14 positions matching TRBD2. This CDR3 region has 14 residues. Germline V gives CDR1 DFQATT, CDR2 SNEGSKA (reference sequence). V shed 1 base, J shed 7 bases, and the junction held 3 bases outside the gene matches. The CDR3 region is CSARGGLAGGEQYF. The DNA of the CDR3 is TGCAGTGCTAGAGGCGGACTAGCGGGGGGTGAGCAGTACTTC.

The J gene is TRBJ2-4, the V gene TRBV5-1; TRBD2 is a possible D gene (5 bases). This CDR3 is built from 13 residues. In germline, CDR1 is SGHRS, CDR2 YFSETQ. Trimming shortened V by 3 bases and J by 9 bases, and 13 bases separated the two germline ends. CDR3 sequence: CASSSGPEGIQYF. CDR3 in DNA: TGCGCCAGCAGCTCCGGGCCCGAGGGCATTCAGTACTTC.